These T cell receptor beta chains were read from a single sample in a study of response to subunit inactivated influenza vaccine. One entry per CDR3 protein results from TCRdb running MiXCR on the RT-PCR reads. The sample consists of over 750,000 distinct CDR3 sequences, 20% to 25% of them appearing once. Material: PBMCs from blood, obtained more than 4 days after vaccination. Every receptor here comes from a man aged 45-65 years who received an inactivated influenza vaccine. Each CDR3 is given with its conserved first and last residue. A D gene is named only where the DNA matches it firmly. Size is stated for part of the rows, as once, few or many counts, or as a class when the clone is expanded.

>NA|TRBJ2-7|12|TRBV20-1|NA
TGCAGTGCTAGAGGGGGTCGCTACGAGCAGTACTTC
CSARGGRYEQYF
>TRBD1|TRBJ2-7|15|TRBV20-1|few
TGCAGTGCTAGAGATTGGGGACAGGGTGCCGACGAGCAGTACTTC
CSARDWGQGADEQYF
>NA|TRBJ2-5|13|TRBV7-2|NA
TGTGCCAGCGGGGCCGGGACATCGAACAACCAGTACTTC
CASGAGTSNNQYF
>NA|TRBJ1-5|17|TRBV4-1|few
TGCGCCAGCAGCCAGGTCTTAGTGGGGAGCAGCAATCAGCCCCAGCATTTT
CASSQVLVGSSNQPQHF
>TRBD1|TRBJ2-2|16|TRBV3-1|NA
TGTGCCAGCAGCCAATCCGGGACAGGGGACACCGGGGAGCTGTTTTTT
CASSQSGTGDTGELFF
>NA|TRBJ2-7|14|TRBV5-1|many
TGCGCCAGCAGCTTGGGACCCACTGGCTACGAGCAGTACTTC
CASSLGPTGYEQYF
>TRBD1|TRBJ2-2|15|TRBV7-2|many
TGTGCCAGCAGCCCAGGACAGGGGAGAACCGGGGAGCTGTTTTTT
CASSPGQGRTGELFF
>TRBD2|TRBJ2-1|15|TRBV5-1|NA
TGCGCCAGCAGCTCAAACTCGGGGGGTCCCAATGAGCAGTTCTTC
CASSSNSGGPNEQFF
>TRBD2|TRBJ2-7|15|TRBV20-1|NA
TGCAGTGCTAGACCTAGCGGGGGGCCCACCTACGAGCAGTACTTC
CSARPSGGPTYEQYF
>NA|TRBJ1-5|13|TRBV20-1|few
TGCAGTGCTAAGGCGGGGGGCAATCAGCCCCAGCATTTT
CSAKAGGNQPQHF
>NA|TRBJ2-3|13|TRBV20-1|few
TGCAGTGCTAGTCCCTCTCCCACAGATACGCAGTATTTT
CSASPSPTDTQYF
>TRBD2|TRBJ2-1|12|TRBV29-1|many
TGCAGCGTTGTAATCGCGGGGGATGAGCAGTTCTTC
CSVVIAGDEQFF
>TRBD2|TRBJ2-1|19|TRBV11-2|NA
TGTGCCAGCAGCTTAGGGTCCCGGACTAGCGGGAGACCTAACAATGAGCAGTTCTTC
CASSLGSRTSGRPNNEQFF
>NA|TRBJ2-7|15|TRBV5-1|NA
TGCGCCAGCAGCTCGCAGGGGATAGGCTCCTACGAGCAGTACTTC
CASSSQGIGSYEQYF
>TRBD1|TRBJ2-7|13|TRBV12-3/TRBV12-4|NA
TGTGCCAGCTGGGACAGGGGGACCCACGAGCAGTACTTC
CASWDRGTHEQYF
>NA|TRBJ2-2|14|TRBV7-9|NA
TGTGCCAGCAGCACCAACAGGGTTCCCGGGGAGCTGTTTTTT
CASSTNRVPGELFF
>NA|TRBJ2-5|13|TRBV15|NA
TGTGCCACCAGCAGAGACAGGGTGGAGACCCAGTACTTC
CATSRDRVETQYF
>NA|TRBJ2-7|12|TRBV6-2/TRBV6-3|NA
TGTGCCAGCAGTTACGCGCGGGCCGAGCAGTACTTC
CASSYARAEQYF
>NA|TRBJ2-3|14|TRBV5-6|few
TGTGCCAGCAGCTTGACAGTAGCCACAGATACGCAGTATTTT
CASSLTVATDTQYF
>NA|TRBJ1-5|17|TRBV6-1|NA
TGTGCCAGCGCCCCCCAACAGGGATTTTTTAGCAATCAGCCCCAGCATTTT
CASAPQQGFFSNQPQHF
>TRBD1|TRBJ2-5|15|TRBV5-1|NA
TGCGCCAGCAGCGCGGGGACAGGACTACAAGAGACCCAGTACTTC
CASSAGTGLQETQYF
>NA|TRBJ2-7|14|TRBV20-1|NA
TGCAGTGCTAGGTCGGCTAGGGGGACCTACGAGCAGTACTTC
CSARSARGTYEQYF
>NA|TRBJ1-5|13|TRBV7-9|NA
TGTGCCAGCAGCCTTAATGAGGATCAGCCCCAGCATTTT
CASSLNEDQPQHF
>NA|TRBJ2-1|17|TRBV4-3|NA
TGCGCCAGCAGCCCCCCACAGGCGGGGGCCGGCGTCAATGAGCAGTTCTTC
CASSPPQAGAGVNEQFF
>TRBD1|TRBJ2-1|17|TRBV7-9|few
TGTGCCAGCAGCTTTCCCAGCGGCCAGGGGGCTGACAATGAGCAGTTCTTC
CASSFPSGQGADNEQFF
>TRBD1|TRBJ1-1|17|TRBV12-3/TRBV12-4|many
TGTGCCAGCACCCCTGGACAGGGGGAGCTACGGAACACTGAAGCTTTCTTT
CASTPGQGELRNTEAFF
>TRBD1|TRBJ2-5|14|TRBV7-2|once
TGTGCCAGCAGAAGACAGGGGGCCGGAGAGACCCAGTACTTC
CASRRQGAGETQYF
>NA|TRBJ2-7|15|TRBV21-1|NA
TGTGCCAGCAGCCGCCGGACAGGGAATGTTTACGAGCAGTACTTC
CASSRRTGNVYEQYF
>NA|TRBJ1-2|13|TRBV6-2/TRBV6-3|NA
TGTGCCAGCAATGAGGGGTCCCGCTATGGCTACACCTTC
CASNEGSRYGYTF
>NA|TRBJ2-1|17|TRBV20-1|many
TGCAGTGCGGAGCCCCCTGAAGGCAAGGGGGTATTAAGTGAGCAGTTCTTC
CSAEPPEGKGVLSEQFF
>NA|TRBJ2-7|14|TRBV5-1|few
TGCGCCAGCAGCTTGGGCAGGGGTCAGGACGAGCAGTACTTC
CASSLGRGQDEQYF
>NA|TRBJ2-7|14|TRBV11-2|NA
TGTGCCAGCAGCCGGCCAGGAAGGTCCTACGAGCAGTACTTC
CASSRPGRSYEQYF
>NA|TRBJ1-1|15|TRBV28|few
TGTGCCAGCAGTTTATTGGCGGCACCGAACACTGAAGCTTTCTTT
CASSLLAAPNTEAFF
>TRBD2|TRBJ2-3|16|TRBV11-2|NA
TGTGCCAGCAGCCCTCCGGGACTAGCGGGAGGGGGTACGCAGTATTTT
CASSPPGLAGGGTQYF
>NA|TRBJ2-2|15|TRBV7-9|NA
TGTGCCAGCAGCTTGATCCAGGTCAACACCGGGGAGCTGTTTTTT
CASSLIQVNTGELFF
>TRBD2|TRBJ2-1|17|TRBV11-2|few
TGTGCCAGCAGCTTAAGCCGGGCGGGACTACTCTACAATGAGCAGTTCTTC
CASSLSRAGLLYNEQFF
>NA|TRBJ1-2|13|TRBV12-3/TRBV12-4|few
TGTGCCAGCGGAGGTAGGCCCTCCTATGGCTACACCTTC
CASGGRPSYGYTF
>NA|TRBJ1-4|17|TRBV10-2|few
TGCGCCAGCAGTCGAGCAAAGGAGGCAGAGCGGAGTGAAAAACTGTTTTTT
CASSRAKEAERSEKLFF
>NA|TRBJ2-7|10|TRBV20-1|NA
TGCAGTGCTAGTTGGGACGAGCAGTACTTC
CSASWDEQYF
>TRBD2|TRBJ2-5|17|TRBV20-1|few
TGCAGTGCCTCAGGACTAGCGGGGGGCTGGTCGCAAGAGACCCAGTACTTC
CSASGLAGGWSQETQYF
>NA|TRBJ1-4|15|TRBV4-3|few
TGCGCCAGCAGCCAAGTTTGGACGGTTAATGAAAAACTGTTTTTT
CASSQVWTVNEKLFF
>NA|TRBJ2-7|12|TRBV7-9|NA
TGTGCCAGCAGCCCTCATGGGGAAGAGCAGTACTTC
CASSPHGEEQYF
>NA|TRBJ2-3|17|TRBV7-6|few
TGTGCCAGCAGCTTAGCGGTGGGGGCGTGGGGCACAGATACGCAGTATTTT
CASSLAVGAWGTDTQYF
>NA|TRBJ2-3|16|TRBV18|few
TGTGCCAGCTCACCCAATGGAGCGGTGGGCACAGATACGCAGTATTTT
CASSPNGAVGTDTQYF
>NA|TRBJ1-2|15|TRBV7-2|few
TGTGCCAGCAGCTTAAGGTTGGCGGAGCCTTATGGCTACACCTTC
CASSLRLAEPYGYTF
>NA|TRBJ1-1|16|TRBV18|NA
TGTGCCAGCTCACCGAGCAACATCCATAGGAACACTGAAGCTTTCTTT
CASSPSNIHRNTEAFF
>NA|TRBJ2-5|16|TRBV20-1|NA
TGCAGTGCAACCCCAGTGAGCGAGAGGTTCTCAGAGACCCAGTACTTC
CSATPVSERFSETQYF
>TRBD2|TRBJ2-3|18|TRBV12-3/TRBV12-4|NA
TGTGCCAGCAGTTCCAGCGGGAGGGCCCCTGATAGCACAGATACGCAGTATTTT
CASSSSGRAPDSTDTQYF
>NA|TRBJ2-5|14|TRBV6-1|NA
TGTGCCAGCAGCAAACCGGGCCTGCAAGAGACCCAGTACTTC
CASSKPGLQETQYF
>NA|TRBJ2-3|16|TRBV10-3|few
TGTGCCATCAGATCGCTCCAGGGGAGAGGCACAGATACGCAGTATTTT
CAIRSLQGRGTDTQYF
>NA|TRBJ2-3|15|TRBV25-1|NA
TGTGCCAGCAGTGAACCCCTGACAGGCACAGATACGCAGTATTTT
CASSEPLTGTDTQYF
>NA|TRBJ1-1|17|TRBV5-8|few
TGTGCCAGCAGCTCGGAATCGAGGCGGACCCTGAACACTGAAGCTTTCTTT
CASSSESRRTLNTEAFF
>NA|TRBJ2-5|13|TRBV7-2|few
TGTGCCAGCAGCTTAGGTGTTCCCCGGACCCAGTACTTC
CASSLGVPRTQYF
>NA|TRBJ1-6|13|TRBV20-1|NA
TGCAGTGCTAGAGATATGGGGGATTCACCCCTCCACTTT
CSARDMGDSPLHF
>NA|TRBJ2-7|15|TRBV7-6|NA
TGTGCCAGCAGCTTAGAAGCAGGGGGAGGGAACGAGCAGTACTTC
CASSLEAGGGNEQYF
>NA|TRBJ2-1|17|TRBV12-3/TRBV12-4|NA
TGTGCCAGCAGTTTGGGAGCTCTAAGTGCCAGGTACAATGAGCAGTTCTTC
CASSLGALSARYNEQFF
>TRBD1|TRBJ1-6|15|TRBV28|NA
TGTGCCAGCAGTCTACATACAGGGGAACATTCACCCCTCCACTTT
CASSLHTGEHSPLHF
>TRBD1|TRBJ2-6|14|TRBV6-1|few
TGTGCCAGCAGCGGGACAGGGGGGGCCAACGTCCTGACTTTC
CASSGTGGANVLTF
>TRBD1|TRBJ2-2|14|TRBV29-1|many
TGCAGCGCCAAAGGGACAGGGTTCACCGGGGAGCTGTTTTTT
CSAKGTGFTGELFF